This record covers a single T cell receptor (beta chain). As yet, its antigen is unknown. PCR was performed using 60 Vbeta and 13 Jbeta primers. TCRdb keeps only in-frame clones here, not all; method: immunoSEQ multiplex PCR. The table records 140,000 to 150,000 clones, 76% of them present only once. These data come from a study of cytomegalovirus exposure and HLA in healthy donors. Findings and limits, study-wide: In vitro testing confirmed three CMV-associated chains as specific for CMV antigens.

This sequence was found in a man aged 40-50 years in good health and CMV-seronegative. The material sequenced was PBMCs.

The CDR3 region is CASSLMAGGNTDTQYF. The CDR3 DNA is TGTGCCAGCAGCTTAATGGCGGGGGGGAACACAGATACGCAGTATTTT. The rearrangement joins TRBV7-3 to TRBJ2-3; 9 nucleotides line up with TRBD2. Germline CDR1 SGHTA, CDR2 FQGTGA. Trimming cost V 1 base and J 2 bases; bases outside gene matches: 4. This CDR3 is built from 16 residues.